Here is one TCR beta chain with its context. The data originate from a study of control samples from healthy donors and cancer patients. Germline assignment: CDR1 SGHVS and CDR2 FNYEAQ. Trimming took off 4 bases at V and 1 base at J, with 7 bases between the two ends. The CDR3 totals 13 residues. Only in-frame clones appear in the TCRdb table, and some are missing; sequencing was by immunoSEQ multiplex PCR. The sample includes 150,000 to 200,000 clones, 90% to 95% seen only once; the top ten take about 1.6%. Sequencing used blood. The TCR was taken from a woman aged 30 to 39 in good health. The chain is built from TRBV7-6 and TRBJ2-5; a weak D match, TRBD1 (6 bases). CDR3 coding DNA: TGTGCCAGCAGCTACAGGGTCCAAGAGACCCAGTACTTC. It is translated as CASSYRVQETQYF.